In its sample, the clone carrying this T cell receptor beta chain was seen a few times. These data are taken from a study of early T cells in non-severe SARS-CoV-2 infection. In TCRdb, the 5' RACE reads were re-called with MiXCR into one record per CDR3 protein. Of 35,000 to 45,000 distinct CDR3 sequences listed, less than 6.5% are singletons. V lost 3 bases and J lost 0; bases outside the gene matches: 7. In germline, CDR1 is MGHRA, CDR2 YSYEKL. The CDR3 runs to 16 residues. This clonotype originated in an adult who was a healthcare worker with PCR-confirmed SARS-CoV-2 infection or an uninfected control (not recorded which). J is TRBJ2-7 and V is TRBV4-1, with 8 nucleotides matching TRBD2. Sequenced material: whole blood, taken at baseline. The CDR3 is CASSQISGISSYEQYF. For the CDR3, the DNA is TGCGCCAGCAGCCAGATTAGCGGGATAAGCTCCTACGAGCAGTACTTC.